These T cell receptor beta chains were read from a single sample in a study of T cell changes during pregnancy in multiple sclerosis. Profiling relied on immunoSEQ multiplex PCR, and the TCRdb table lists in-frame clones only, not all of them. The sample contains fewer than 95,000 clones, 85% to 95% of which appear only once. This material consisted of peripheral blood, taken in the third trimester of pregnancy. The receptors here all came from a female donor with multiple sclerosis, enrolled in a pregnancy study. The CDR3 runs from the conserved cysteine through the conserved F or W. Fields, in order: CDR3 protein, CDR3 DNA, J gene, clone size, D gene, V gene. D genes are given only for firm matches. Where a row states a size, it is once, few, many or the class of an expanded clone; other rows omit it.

CAISDRGGITEAFF,TGTGCCATCAGTGACAGGGGAGGGATCACTGAAGCTTTCTTT,TRBJ1-1,once,.,TRBV10-3
CASTTGVGTDTQYF,TGTGCCAGTACTACCGGGGTGGGCACAGATACGCAGTATTTT,TRBJ2-3,.,.,TRBV19
CASSRHRSNTEAFF,TGTGCCAGCAGCAGGCACAGATCGAACACTGAAGCTTTCTTT,TRBJ1-1,few,.,TRBV21-1
CASSLGRWDRDLLGNTGELFF,TGTGCTAGCAGCTTAGGGAGGTGGGACAGGGATTTATTGGGGAACACCGGGGAGCTGTTTTTT,TRBJ2-2,.,TRBD1,TRBV7-7
CASSSSGRAAYEQYF,TGTGCCAGCAGCTCTAGCGGGAGGGCCGCCTACGAGCAGTACTTC,TRBJ2-7,.,TRBD2,TRBV11-2
CASSPSPGGWETQYF,TGTGCCAGCAGCCCTTCCCCAGGGGGTTGGGAGACCCAGTACTTC,TRBJ2-5,.,TRBD1,TRBV27
CAWSELAGGPVGVSEQFF,TGTGCCTGGAGTGAACTAGCGGGAGGGCCGGTGGGAGTATCCGAGCAGTTCTTC,TRBJ2-1,.,TRBD2,TRBV30
CASNPIGGGLNEQYF,TGTGCCAGCAACCCGATAGGGGGAGGGCTCAACGAGCAGTACTTC,TRBJ2-7,once,.,TRBV7-2
CAIRGTGGNNMNTEAFF,TGTGCCATCAGGGGGACAGGGGGCAATAATATGAACACTGAAGCTTTCTTT,TRBJ1-1,.,TRBD1,TRBV10-3
CASSLGGSGSRTDTQYF,TGTGCCAGCAGCTTAGGTGGTAGCGGGAGTAGAACAGATACGCAGTATTTT,TRBJ2-3,.,TRBD2,TRBV11-2
CASNSGSSYNEQFF,TGTGCCAGCAATAGCGGAAGCTCCTACAATGAGCAGTTCTTC,TRBJ2-1,once,.,TRBV6-6
CASSYSPGSHNEQFF,TGTGCCAGCAGTTACTCCCCTGGGAGCCACAATGAGCAGTTCTTC,TRBJ2-1,.,.,TRBV6-5
CASTREANEQFF,TGTGCCAGCACCCGGGAAGCCAATGAGCAGTTCTTC,TRBJ2-1,.,.,TRBV2
CASSPGLDTGELFF,TGTGCCAGCAGCCCGGGACTGGACACCGGGGAGCTGTTTTTT,TRBJ2-2,.,.,TRBV6-4
CASRYGLAEDNEQFF,TGTGCCAGCAGGTACGGACTAGCGGAGGACAATGAGCAGTTCTTC,TRBJ2-1,.,TRBD2,TRBV2
CASSPPLAGVNTQYF,TGTGCCAGCTCACCACCCCTAGCGGGAGTAAATACGCAGTATTTT,TRBJ2-3,.,TRBD2,TRBV18